This T cell receptor beta chain stems from a study of OX40 agonist ivuxolimab in advanced cancers. Study as a whole: Patients were infused with ivuxolimab every 2 weeks at 0.01 to 10 mg/kg.

The CDR3 totals 17 residues. In germline, CDR1 is LNHNV, CDR2 YYDKDF (reference sequence). General observations from the study: Among the lowest peripheral clonal expansion occurred in 0.1-3.0 mg/kg partial responders.

Details on this clone: The target antigen is unknown. A junction boundary mismatches the germline segment, possibly from a read error.

Some clones are missing from TCRdb's copy, which holds only in-frame ones; the method was immunoSEQ multiplex PCR. The top ten hold 11% of the sample, which has over 30,000 clones, more than 60% seen once. The chain uses TRBV15 and TRBJ1-6; 7 bases match TRBD1. This TCR was sampled from an adult with an advanced solid tumor such as melanoma, head and neck, liver or kidney cancer. Sequenced material: CD4+ or CD8+ T cells sorted from blood, taken in a trial of the OX40 agonist ivuxolimab. In nucleotides, the CDR3 is TGTGCCACCAGCAGAGATAGAAGTGACAGGGATTTTTCAGCCCTCCACTTT. Protein: CATSRDRSDRDFSALHF.